Detailed here is one T cell receptor (beta chain). Its target is not known. These data belong to a study of Ad26.COV2.S vaccination and SARS-CoV-2 variants. Overall study results and limits: Vaccinated individuals (as opposed to placebo recipients) had higher spike-specific TCR breadth.

Per the germline V gene, CDR1 is MGHDK and CDR2 is SYGVNS. The CDR3 sequence is 13 residues long. Deletions cut 2 bases from V and 6 bases from J, with 8 bases between. The protocol was immunoSEQ multiplex PCR, while the TCRdb copy is restricted to in-frame clones and leaves out a portion. The sample yields some 640,000 clones, 89% seen once. This sample's treatment: around 19 received Ad26.COV2.S at low or high dose, single or two shots; roughly 5 received placebo; per-sample allocation not given. Samples came from day 63 after the first vaccine or placebo injection. V and J are TRBV25-1 and TRBJ1-5; tentative D call: TRBD1 (5 bases). This sample comprised peripheral blood, obtained in a trial of Ad26.COV2.S vaccine versus placebo. This receptor was identified in a person between 18 and 59 years old who received the Ad26.COV2.S COVID-19 vaccine or a placebo. The CDR3 DNA reads as TGTGCCAGCAGTGAAGGGGGGGGTCAGCCCCAGCATTTT. Protein product: CASSEGGGQPQHF.